This T cell receptor (beta chain) was sequenced in a study of OX40 agonist ivuxolimab in advanced cancers. Whole-study context: Head and neck, renal cell, melanoma or hepatocellular carcinoma were the cancers that dose-escalation patients had. Among those treated, three patients had partial responses, one with hepatocellular carcinoma and two with cutaneous melanoma.

Concerning this clone: What it binds is not known.

The assay was immunoSEQ multiplex PCR, and TCRdb's table has in-frame clones only and misses some. The table shows tens of thousands of clones, with more than 80% occurring only once. This CDR3 is 15 amino acids long. V gave up 5 bases and J gave up 4 bases, with 17 bases separating them. CDR1 is SEHNR, CDR2 FQNEAQ, per germline (reference sequence). Findings and limits, study-wide: Among the lowest peripheral clonal expansion occurred in 0.1-3.0 mg/kg partial responders.

This clonotype originated in an adult with an advanced solid tumor such as melanoma, head and neck, liver or kidney cancer. Sequenced material: CD4+ or CD8+ T cells sorted from blood, taken in a trial of the OX40 agonist ivuxolimab. The chain recombines TRBV7-9 with TRBJ1-1; weak D call: TRBD1 (5 bases). CDR3 sequence: CASSQREFGTTEAFF. The CDR3 coding sequence is TGTGCCAGCAGCCAAAGGGAGTTCGGGACCACTGAAGCTTTCTTT.